This T cell receptor (beta chain) was captured by sequencing in a study of T-cell memory formation after mild COVID-19. Looking at the study overall: TCR clusters were largely donor specific.

For this clonotype: Antigen: not known.

5'RACE primed at constant segments yielded TCR alpha and TCR beta cDNA libraries bearing sample barcodes and UMIs. TCRdb reanalysed the 5' RACE reads using MiXCR and keeps one entry per CDR3 protein. The sample has around 370,000 distinct CDR3 sequences, roughly 21% seen once. CDR3 length: 14 residues. With 5 bases removed from V and 9 bases from J, the gap between germline ends came to 17 bases. Germline-derived CDR1 and CDR2 are SEHNR and FQNEAQ (reference sequence). The study, taken as a whole, reports: Later expanders leaned toward CD4+, whereas clones contracting from day 15 to 85 were balanced CD4/CD8.

This clonotype was obtained from an adult woman who had mild COVID-19 (a few samples of this study predate the infection). Cell type and time point are not known. Sequencing was carried out using PBMCs or a T cell subset sorted from them (not recorded which). The chain has TRBV7-9 and TRBJ2-1; D is unclear. In DNA, the CDR3 is TGTGCCAGCAGCCCAACCTCCCTAGTGCCTGAGCAGTTCTTC. Its translation is CASSPTSLVPEQFF.